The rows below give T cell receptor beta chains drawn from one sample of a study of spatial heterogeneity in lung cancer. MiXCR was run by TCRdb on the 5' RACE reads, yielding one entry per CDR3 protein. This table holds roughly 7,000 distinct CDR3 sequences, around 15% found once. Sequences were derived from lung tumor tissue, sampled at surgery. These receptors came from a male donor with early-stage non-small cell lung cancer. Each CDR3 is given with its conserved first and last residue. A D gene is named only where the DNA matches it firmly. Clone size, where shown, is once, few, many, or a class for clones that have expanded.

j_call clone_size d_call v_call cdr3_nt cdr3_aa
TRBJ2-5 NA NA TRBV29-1 TGCAGCGTTGGCCCTGAGACCCAGTACTTC CSVGPETQYF
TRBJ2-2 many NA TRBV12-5 TGTGCTAGTGGTTTGAAACCGGGGGCCGGGGAGCTGTTTTTT CASGLKPGAGELFF
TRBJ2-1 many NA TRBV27 TGTGCCAGCAGAAGTAGAAGCTCCTACAATGAGCAGTTCTTC CASRSRSSYNEQFF
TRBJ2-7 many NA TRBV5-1 TGCGCCAGCAGCTTGGAAGCAGGTACCTACGAGCAGTACTTC CASSLEAGTYEQYF
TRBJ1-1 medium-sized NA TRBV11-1 TGTGCCAGCAGCTCAGGAGCGTTAAGAGTGACTTTCTTT CASSSGALRVTFF
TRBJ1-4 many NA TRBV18 TGTGCCAGCTCACTGATTAATGAAAAACTGTTTTTT CASSLINEKLFF
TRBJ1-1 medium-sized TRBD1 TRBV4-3 TGCGCCAGCAGCATTTCCGGGACAGGGAGGGCGGAAGCTTTCTTT CASSISGTGRAEAFF
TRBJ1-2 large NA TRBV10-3 TGTGCCATCATGGGGGGCAACTATGGCTACACCTTC CAIMGGNYGYTF
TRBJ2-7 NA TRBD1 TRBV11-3 TGTGCCAGCAGCTTAGGGACAGGGACCGAGCAGTACTTC CASSLGTGTEQYF
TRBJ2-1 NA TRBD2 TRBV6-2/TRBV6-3 TGTGCCAGCCAGCGGGAGGGCACACGTAACAATGAGCAGTTCTTC CASQREGTRNNEQFF
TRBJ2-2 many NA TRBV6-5 TGTGCCAGCAGTTACTCGATCACTGGGGCCGGGGAGCTGTTTTTT CASSYSITGAGELFF
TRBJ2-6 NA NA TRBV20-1 TGCAGTGCTTCTGGGGCCAACGTCCTGACTTTC CSASGANVLTF
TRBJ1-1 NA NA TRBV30 TGTGCCTGGACCCCTGTGAGCACTGAAGCTTTCTTT CAWTPVSTEAFF
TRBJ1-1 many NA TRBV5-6 TGTGCCAGCAGCTTGGATGTGGGGAGAGCTGAAGCTTTCTTT CASSLDVGRAEAFF
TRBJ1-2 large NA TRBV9 TGTGCCAGCAGCGTGTCGACAGATACTAACTATGGCTACACCTTC CASSVSTDTNYGYTF
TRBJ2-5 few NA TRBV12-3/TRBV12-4 TGTGCCAGCAGTTCCGGGACAACGGAGACCCAGTACTTC CASSSGTTETQYF
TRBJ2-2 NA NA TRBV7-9 TGTGCCAGCCGAGACACCGGGGAGCTGTTTTTT CASRDTGELFF
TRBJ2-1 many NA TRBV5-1 TGCGCCAGCAGACCAAGGACAGATTACAATGAGCAGTTCTTC CASRPRTDYNEQFF
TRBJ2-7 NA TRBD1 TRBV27 TGTGCCAGTCGGGACAGGAACGACTACGAGCAGTACTTC CASRDRNDYEQYF
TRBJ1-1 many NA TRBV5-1 TGCGCCAGCAGCTTGGTTCGCGGCACTGAAGCTTTCTTT CASSLVRGTEAFF
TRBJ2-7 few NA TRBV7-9 TGTGCCAGCAGTCGGAAAATCGGGACAAGGGGAATTTACGAGCAGTACTTC CASSRKIGTRGIYEQYF
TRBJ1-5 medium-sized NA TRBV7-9 TGTGCCAGCAGCTTAGTCGGGCAAACCCAGCATTTT CASSLVGQTQHF
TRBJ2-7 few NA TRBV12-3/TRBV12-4 TGTGCCAGCAGTTTAACGGCGGGGGCTACCTACGAGCAGTACTTC CASSLTAGATYEQYF
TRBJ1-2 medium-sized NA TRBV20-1 TGCAGTGCTAGCGATTTGATTAACTATGGCTACACCTTC CSASDLINYGYTF
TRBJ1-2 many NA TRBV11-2 TGTGCCAGCAGCCTGGGTGGGGTACGGGGCTACACCTTC CASSLGGVRGYTF
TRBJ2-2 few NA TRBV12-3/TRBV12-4 TGTGCCAGCAGTTCATTAGGGCCGGCGAACACCGGGGAGCTGTTTTTT CASSSLGPANTGELFF
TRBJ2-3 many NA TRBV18 TGTGCCAGCTCACCATCGGGCAGGACAACAGATACGCAGTATTTT CASSPSGRTTDTQYF
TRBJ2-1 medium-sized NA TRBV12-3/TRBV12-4 TGTGCCAGCACCTTCCTGATAAACAATGAGCAGTTCTTC CASTFLINNEQFF
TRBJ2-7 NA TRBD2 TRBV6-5 TGTGCCAGCAGTTCGAGGACTAGCCTTTTCGAGCAGTACTTC CASSSRTSLFEQYF
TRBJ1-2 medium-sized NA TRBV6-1 TGTGCCAGCAGTGAATTGGGGGGCTACGGCTACACCTTC CASSELGGYGYTF
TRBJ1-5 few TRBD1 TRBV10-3 TGTGCCATCAGTGATCCCGGGGACAGGATCAATCAGCCCCAGCATTTT CAISDPGDRINQPQHF
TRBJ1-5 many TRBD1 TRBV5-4 TGTGCCAGCAGCTCACAGGGGAACAATCAGCCCCAGCATTTT CASSSQGNNQPQHF
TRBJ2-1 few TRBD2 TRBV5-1 TGCGCCAGCAGCCTACGGACTAGCGGAAACAATGAGCAGTTCTTC CASSLRTSGNNEQFF
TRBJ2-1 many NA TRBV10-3 TGTGCCATCAGTGTGGAGGGCGGAAATGAGCAGTTCTTC CAISVEGGNEQFF
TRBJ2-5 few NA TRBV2 TGTGCCCTTGGGGGGTCCCCAGAGACCCAGTACTTC CALGGSPETQYF
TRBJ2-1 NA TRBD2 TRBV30 TGTGCCTGGAGTTCGGGACTAGCGGGATTGGATGAGCAGTTCTTC CAWSSGLAGLDEQFF
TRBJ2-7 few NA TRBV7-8 TGTGCCAGCAGCCTCGGACGGCTCTACGAGCAGTACTTC CASSLGRLYEQYF
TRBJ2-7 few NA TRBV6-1 TGTGCCAGCAGTGAACAGGGGAATTACTACGAGCAGTACTTC CASSEQGNYYEQYF
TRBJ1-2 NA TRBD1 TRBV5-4 TGTGCCAGCAGCCCGGACAGGGGGCATGGCTACACCTTC CASSPDRGHGYTF
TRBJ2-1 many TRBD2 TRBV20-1 TGCAGTGCTGCCGCGGGGGTCTTATACAATGAGCAGTTCTTC CSAAAGVLYNEQFF
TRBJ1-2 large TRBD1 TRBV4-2 TGTGCCAGCAGCCAAGAGAGAGACAGGGTGCGTTATGGCTACACCTTC CASSQERDRVRYGYTF
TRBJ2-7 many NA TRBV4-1 TGCGCCAGCAGCCAACAGATCTCCTACGAGCAGTACTTC CASSQQISYEQYF
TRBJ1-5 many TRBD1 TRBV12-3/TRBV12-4 TGTGCCAGCAGTGTTGACAGGGTTCATCAGCCCCAGCATTTT CASSVDRVHQPQHF
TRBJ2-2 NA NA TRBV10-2 TGCGCCAGCACTTCCCTAACTTCTAAGCCCGGGGAGCTGTTTTTT CASTSLTSKPGELFF
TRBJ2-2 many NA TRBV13 TGTGCCAGCAGCCCCCCTGCGGGGCGGACCGGGGAGCTGTTTTTT CASSPPAGRTGELFF
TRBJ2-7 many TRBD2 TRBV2 TGTGCCAGCAGTGATGCTAGCGGGAACTCCTACGAGCAGTACTTC CASSDASGNSYEQYF
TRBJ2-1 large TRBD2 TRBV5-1 TGCGCCAGCAGCTTGAGGACTAGCCGAAACTCCTACAATGAGCAGTTCTTC CASSLRTSRNSYNEQFF
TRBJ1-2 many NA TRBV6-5 TGTGCCAGCGTAGGGGCAGGTGGCTACACCTTC CASVGAGGYTF
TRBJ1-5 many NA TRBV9 TGTGCCAGCAGCGTAGATGCCAGAAATCAGCCCCAGCATTTT CASSVDARNQPQHF
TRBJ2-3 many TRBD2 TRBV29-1 TGCAGCGTTTCTAGGACTAGCGGACCCACAGATACGCAGTATTTT CSVSRTSGPTDTQYF
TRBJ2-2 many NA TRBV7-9 TGTGCCAGCAGCCGGGACTTTCGGAACACCGGGGAGCTGTTTTTT CASSRDFRNTGELFF
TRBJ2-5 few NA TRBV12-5 TGTGCTAGTGGTCCGGACTCACAAGAGACCCAGTACTTC CASGPDSQETQYF
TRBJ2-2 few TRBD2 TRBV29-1 TGCAGCGGAGGGCTAGCGGGCGGGGAGCTGTTTTTT CSGGLAGGELFF
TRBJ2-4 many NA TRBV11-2 TGTGCCAGCAGCTTAGTAGGCGGTTACCTAGCCAAAAACATTCAGTACTTC CASSLVGGYLAKNIQYF